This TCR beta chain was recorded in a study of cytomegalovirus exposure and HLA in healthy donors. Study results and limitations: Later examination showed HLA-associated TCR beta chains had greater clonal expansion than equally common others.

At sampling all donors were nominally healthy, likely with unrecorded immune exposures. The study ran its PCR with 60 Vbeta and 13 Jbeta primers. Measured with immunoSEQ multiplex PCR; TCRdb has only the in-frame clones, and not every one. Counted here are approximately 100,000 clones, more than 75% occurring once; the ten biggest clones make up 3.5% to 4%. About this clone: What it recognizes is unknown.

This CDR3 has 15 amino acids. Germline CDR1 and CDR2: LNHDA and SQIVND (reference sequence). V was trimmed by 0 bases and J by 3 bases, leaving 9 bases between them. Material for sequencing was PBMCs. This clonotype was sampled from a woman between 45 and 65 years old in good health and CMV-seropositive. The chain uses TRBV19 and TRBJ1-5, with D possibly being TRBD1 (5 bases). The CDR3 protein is CASSIEGAPNQPQHF. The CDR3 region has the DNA TGTGCCAGTAGTATAGAAGGGGCCCCCAATCAGCCCCAGCATTTT.